One sample yielded the 11 T cell receptor beta chains listed below, sequenced in a study of T cell repertoires in cytomegalovirus infection. TCRdb re-called the reads through MiXCR, storing one row per CDR3 protein. The sample contains hundreds of thousands of distinct CDR3 sequences, 15% to 20% of which appear only once. The sample comprised PBMCs. These TCRs come from a human donor in good health (CMV status not recorded). Some clones in this sample may be carry-over from other donors' samples.

At least ten counts were recorded for this clonotype. V gene TRBV7-8 combines with J gene TRBJ2-4, with D perhaps being TRBD1 or TRBD2 (5 bases each). There are 15 residues in the CDR3. CDR1 is SGHVS, CDR2 FQNEAQ, per germline. Between the trimmed V and J ends, which lost 4 bases and 7 bases, there was a span of 17 bases. The CDR3: CASSSYGAAGNIQYF. Here the CDR3 DNA reads TGTGCCAGCAGCTCCTACGGGGCAGCCGGGAACATTCAGTACTTC.

At least ten counts were recorded for this clonotype. J is TRBJ1-1 and V is TRBV20-1; perhaps TRBD1 as D (6 bases). Germline CDR1 is DFQATT and CDR2 is SNEGSKA (reference sequence). The length of the CDR3 is 14 residues. Trimming left V 6 bases short and J 2 bases short, with 16 bases between. The CDR3: CSAQMGGQNTEAFF. Here the CDR3 DNA reads TGCAGTGCCCAGATGGGGGGCCAAAACACTGAAGCTTTCTTT.

This clonotype has only a few counts. V is TRBV11-2 and J is TRBJ2-3; D possibly uses TRBD1 or TRBD2 (6 bases each). The CDR3 runs 12 residues. The germline V and J ends were trimmed by 8 bases and 5 bases, with 11 bases remaining between them. The germline CDR1 and CDR2 sequences are SGHAT and FQNNGV. The CDR3 nucleotides are TGTGCCAGCGGCCGGGGGCAAGATACGCAGTATTTT. Translation gives CASGRGQDTQYF. The whole variable domain, remainder taken from reference TRBV11-2 and TRBJ2-3, is EAGVAQSPRYKIIEKRQSVAFWCNPISGHATLYWYQQILGQGPKLLIQFQNNGVVDDSQLPKDRFSAERLKGVDSTLKIQPAKLEDSAVYLCASGRGQDTQYFGPGTRLTVL.

In its sample, this clonotype was seen many times. The chain is built from TRBV7-2 and TRBJ2-7; 7 nucleotides line up with TRBD1. This CDR3 has 14 residues. The germline V gene has CDR1 SGHTA and CDR2 FQGNSA. The ends lost 4 bases at V and 7 bases at J; junction bases unmatched: 10. CDR3 in amino acids: CASSSRTTGREQYF. The CDR3 DNA follows: TGTGCCAGCAGCTCCAGGACGACAGGGCGAGAGCAGTACTTC.

This chain joins TRBV6-1 and TRBJ2-5; D might be TRBD1 (6 bases). Germline V gene data show CDR1 as MNHNS and CDR2 as SASEGT. The CDR3 consists of 15 residues. The ends were cut back, 5 bases at V and 5 bases at J, with 18 bases in the middle. The chain's CDR3 is CASSYRQASAETQYF. CDR3 bases: TGTGCCAGCAGTTACCGACAGGCTTCGGCCGAGACCCAGTACTTC.

This chain connects TRBV12-3 or TRBV12-4 to TRBJ1-1; TRBD1 is a possible D gene (5 bases). V lost 7 bases to trimming and J lost 0 bases, with 15 bases between them. The length of the CDR3 is 15 residues. The CDR3 nucleotides read TGTGCCAGCAACACCTGGGGCAGTATGAACACTGAAGCTTTCTTT. It specifies CASNTWGSMNTEAFF.

This clonotype was observed many times. The chain employs TRBV28 and TRBJ1-5, with 7 bases fitting TRBD1. J was trimmed by 12 bases and V by 5 bases; bases with no gene match: 19. This CDR3 has 16 amino acids. CDR1 MDHEN and CDR2 SYDVKM come from the germline V gene. The CDR3: CASSTNPGTAPRVQHF. The CDR3 region has the DNA TGTGCCAGCAGTACTAACCCCGGGACAGCGCCCCGGGTCCAGCATTTT.

The rearrangement links TRBV6-8 to TRBJ2-1; possibly TRBD1 or TRBD2 for D (5 bases each). From germline, CDR1 is MNHGY and CDR2 SAAAGT. The V and J ends lost 6 bases and 7 bases respectively, with 19 bases between them. The CDR3 has 15 residues. In DNA form, the CDR3 reads TGTGCCAGCAGCCAGATTTCCGGGGCTTTTAATGAGCAGTTCTTC. This sequence encodes CASSQISGAFNEQFF.

This clonotype has only a few counts. The chain uses TRBV4-1 and TRBJ2-1, with D uncertain. This CDR3 is built from 16 residues. Trimming took 0 bases from V and 7 from J, leaving 16 bases between them. CDR1 is MGHRA, CDR2 YSYEKL, per germline. DNA of the CDR3: TGCGCCAGCAGCCAAGAAGATCTTCGAGTCTCTAATGAGCAGTTCTTC. Its protein is CASSQEDLRVSNEQFF.

The V call is TRBV10-3, the J call TRBJ2-4; maybe TRBD1 (5 bases). This CDR3 is built from 15 residues. CDR1 ENHRY and CDR2 SYGVKD come from the germline V gene. Trimming took off 0 bases at V and 3 bases at J, with 9 bases between the two ends. The CDR3 DNA reads TGTGCCATCAGTGAGTCTACAGGAGACAAAAACATTCAGTACTTC. Its protein is CAISESTGDKNIQYF.

This chain joins TRBV7-2 and TRBJ2-5, with a tentative D call TRBD1 (6 bases). This CDR3 spans 14 amino acids. Germline lookup yields CDR1 SGHTA and CDR2 FQGNSA. V was trimmed by 4 bases and J by 0 bases, leaving 9 bases between them. Here the CDR3 reads CASSSWTDQETQYF. The CDR3 DNA reads TGTGCCAGCAGCTCCTGGACAGACCAAGAGACCCAGTACTTC. The whole variable domain, filled in from reference TRBV7-2 and TRBJ2-5, reads GAGVSQSPSNKVTEKGKDVELRCDPISGHTALYWYRQSLGQGLEFLIYFQGNSAPDKSGLPSDRFSAERTGGSVSTLTIQRTQQEDSAVYLCASSSWTDQETQYFGPGTRLLVL.